The clone carrying this T cell receptor (beta chain) came up many times. Its target is unknown. These data are taken from a study of Graves' ophthalmopathy and Graves' hyperthyroidism. Study-wide results and limits: Appearing in blood as well were most expanded thyroid clonotypes above 0.001 frequency. Its predictions of ophthalmopathy progression gave the model over 70% sensitivity and roughly 72% specificity. A roughly 80% specificity and 85% to 90% sensitivity were achieved by a 13-signature model that separated ophthalmopathy from stable hyperthyroidism.

CDR3 size: 12 residues. V was cut by 5 bases and J by 7 bases, with 12 bases left in between. Transcripts of RNA were the source for amplifying TCR beta CDR3 regions. A first-round RT-PCR used HTBI primers, followed by a second-round multiplex PCR. TCRdb re-analysed the multiplex PCR reads in MiXCR, keeping a single row per CDR3 protein. The sample has over a million distinct CDR3 sequences; about 38% are singletons. This receptor was identified in an adult man with Graves' hyperthyroidism. Source material: peripheral blood or thyroid tissue (not recorded which). This sequence joins TRBV12-3 or TRBV12-4 and TRBJ2-7; D is uncertain. The DNA of the CDR3 is TGTGCCAGCAGTGACCATCTCCGGGAGCAGTACTTC. It is translated as CASSDHLREQYF.